A single sample is the source of the 19 T cell receptor beta chains below, sequenced in a study of T cell responses to AZD1222 COVID-19 vaccine. TCRdb's copy holds only in-frame clones and misses some; the assay was immunoSEQ multiplex PCR. There are 75,000 to 100,000 clones in the sample; roughly 90% occur only once, and roughly 2.5% lies in the top ten. This specimen was peripheral blood, taken on day 0 of AZD1222 vaccination. These receptors all come from an adult in good health.

The chain's CDR3 is CASSGYGGEQPQHF. The DNA for the CDR3 is TGTGCCAGCAGTGGGTATGGTGGGGAACAGCCCCAGCATTTT. V and J are TRBV2 and TRBJ1-5; no definite D call. Between the trimmed V and J ends, which lost 4 bases and 7 bases, there was a span of 14 bases. Germline lookup yields CDR1 SNHLY and CDR2 FYNNEI. The CDR3 runs 14 residues.

J is TRBJ1-1 and V is TRBV4-2, with 7 positions matching TRBD1. The ends lost 0 bases at V and 13 bases at J; junction bases unmatched: 8. CDR1 and CDR2 (germline): LGHNA, YNFKEQ. The CDR3 runs 13 residues. The CDR3 reads CASSQDVQGGVFF. The CDR3 DNA reads as TGTGCCAGCAGCCAAGATGTCCAGGGGGGCGTTTTCTTT.

The chain employs TRBV15 and TRBJ1-3; unclear D gene. This CDR3 region has 16 residues. The germline V gene has CDR1 LNHNV and CDR2 YYDKDF (reference sequence). Trimming took 0 bases from V and 3 from J, leaving 12 bases between them. CDR3 coding DNA: TGTGCCACCAGCAGAGACTATCTTGGAGGTGGAAACACCATATATTTT. Protein product: CATSRDYLGGGNTIYF.

V gene TRBV6-5 combines with J gene TRBJ2-1; D might be TRBD1 (5 bases). This CDR3 spans 13 amino acids. V lost 3 bases, J lost 5 bases, and 8 bases lay in between. Germline assignment: CDR1 MNHEY and CDR2 SVGAGI. The CDR3: CASSYSRDNEQFF. CDR3 nucleotide sequence: TGTGCCAGCAGTTATTCCAGGGACAATGAGCAGTTCTTC.

This chain uses TRBV6-2 or TRBV6-3 with TRBJ2-7; no reliable D call. Germline V gene lookup returns CDR1 MNHEY and CDR2 SVGEGT. The CDR3 totals 13 residues. The V gene lost 4 bases and the J gene lost 4 bases, with 11 bases spanning the gap. CDR3 nucleotides: TGTGCCAGCAGTTCCGACTTCAGTTACGAGCAGTACTTC. Protein: CASSSDFSYEQYF.

The chain carries TRBV6-2 or TRBV6-3 and TRBJ2-3; no firm D call. V was clipped by 2 bases and J by 1 base, with 10 bases between them. The CDR3 extends over 15 amino acids. Germline CDR1 reads MNHEY; CDR2 reads SVGEGT. The CDR3 here is CASSYEARRTDTQYF. The CDR3 DNA reads TGTGCCAGCAGTTACGAGGCTAGGCGCACAGATACGCAGTATTTT.

The chain recombines TRBV3-1 (or the pseudogene TRBV3-2) with TRBJ2-5, with 12 positions matching TRBD2. Trimming at V came to 0 bases and at J to 4 bases, leaving 6 bases not matched to a gene. Germline V lookup: CDR1 LGHDT, CDR2 YNNKEL (reference sequence). The CDR3 covers 17 residues. CDR3 DNA: TGTGCCAGCAGCCAAGAAACGTCTAGCGGGGGGGGAGAGACCCAGTACTTC. Its protein product is CASSQETSSGGGETQYF.

The CDR3 nucleotides are TGTGCCAGCAGCTTAGTGGGGCAGGGAAATTCACCCCTCCACTTT. This encodes CASSLVGQGNSPLHF. This sequence joins TRBV11-2 and TRBJ1-6; tentatively, D is TRBD1 (5 bases). This CDR3 region has 15 residues. V shed 1 base and J shed 7 bases, with 11 bases lying between them. Germline V gene data show CDR1 as SGHAT and CDR2 as FQNNGV. The full variable domain, in which reference TRBV11-2 and TRBJ1-6 provide the parts outside the CDR3, is EAGVAQSPRYKIIEKRQSVAFWCNPISGHATLYWYQQILGQGPKLLIQFQNNGVVDDSQLPKDRFSAERLKGVDSTLKIQPAKLEDSAVYLCASSLVGQGNSPLHFGNGTRLTVT.

CDR3 in amino acids: CASSSEGLTYEQYF. CDR3 coding DNA: TGTGCCAGCAGCTCAGAGGGGCTAACCTACGAGCAGTACTTC. The V and J genes are TRBV12-1 and TRBJ2-7. TRBV12-1 is recorded as a pseudogene. The CDR3 length is 14 residues.

This chain uses TRBV13 with TRBJ2-7; TRBD2 might be the D (5 bases). The V end lost 5 bases, the J end lost 2 bases, and 13 bases lay between the germline ends. Germline V gene data show CDR1 as PRHDT and CDR2 as FYEKMQ (reference sequence). The length of the CDR3 is 14 residues. The CDR3 coding sequence is TGTGCCAGCAGCAAGGGAGACGGCACCTACGAGCAGTACTTC. This gives the protein CASSKGDGTYEQYF. Full variable domain (rest looked up from reference TRBV13 and TRBJ2-7): AAGVIQSPRHLIKEKRETATLKCYPIPRHDTVYWYQQGPGQDPQFLISFYEKMQSDKGSIPDRFSAQQFSDYHSELNMSSLELGDSALYFCASSKGDGTYEQYFGPGTRLTVT.

This clone was found once. This rearrangement joins TRBV19 to TRBJ1-1; 7 nucleotides align to TRBD1. J gave up 9 bases and V 1 base, and 5 bases lay outside the gene matches. Germline-derived CDR1 and CDR2 are LNHDA and SQIVND (reference sequence). This CDR3 comprises 13 residues. The CDR3 region has the DNA TGTGCCAGTAGTATAGTGGGAAGGGGGCAAGCTTTCTTT. Translation: CASSIVGRGQAFF.

The chain links TRBV3-1 (or the pseudogene TRBV3-2) to TRBJ1-6, with 9 bases identical to TRBD1. CDR1 is LGHDT, CDR2 YNNKEL, per germline (reference sequence). The V gene end was trimmed by 5 bases and the J gene end by 7 bases; junction bases not matched to a gene: 3. The CDR3 runs 14 residues. CDR3 in amino acids: CASSNRGLNSPLHF. As DNA, the CDR3 is TGTGCCAGCAGCAACAGGGGGCTGAATTCACCCCTCCACTTT.

The chain recombines TRBV9 with TRBJ2-1, with 7 bases matching TRBD1. Looked up from germline, CDR1 is SGDLS and CDR2 is YYNGEE. Trimming removed 0 bases from V and 9 bases from J; junction bases left unmatched: 6. This CDR3 is 14 amino acids long. The DNA for the CDR3 is TGTGCCAGCAGCGTAGGAGGGGGCAGGATTGAGCAGTTCTTC. Translation gives CASSVGGGRIEQFF. The entire variable domain, with the rest obtained from reference TRBV9 and TRBJ2-1, is as follows: DSGVTQTPKHLITATGQRVTLRCSPRSGDLSVYWYQQSLDQGLQFLIQYYNGEERAKGNILERFSAQQFPDLHSELNLSSLELGDSALYFCASSVGGGRIEQFFGPGTRLTVL.

The CDR3 is CASSLEGTYTF. The CDR3 DNA is TGCGCCAGCAGCTTGGAAGGGACGTACACCTTC. The chain links TRBV5-1 to TRBJ1-2, with D possibly being TRBD1 (5 bases). The CDR3 loop spans 11 amino acids. The V gene lost 0 bases and the J gene lost 11 bases, with 8 bases spanning the gap. The germline V gene encodes CDR1 SGHRS and CDR2 YFSETQ.

The chain recombines TRBV2 with TRBJ2-3; D not resolved. This CDR3 is built from 13 residues. V lost 8 bases to trimming and J lost 0 bases, with 9 bases between them. Germline loops: CDR1 SNHLY, CDR2 FYNNEI. This CDR3 is CASGAPSTDTQYF. In DNA form, the CDR3 reads TGTGCCAGCGGTGCGCCTAGCACAGATACGCAGTATTTT.

The chain couples TRBV12-3 or TRBV12-4 to TRBJ1-1, with a tentative D call TRBD1 (6 bases). This CDR3 spans 13 amino acids. V lost 3 bases to trimming and J lost 7 bases, with 12 bases between them. Here the CDR3 DNA reads TGTGCCAGCAGTTTCCCCGGACAGCGTGAAGCTTTCTTT. Translated: CASSFPGQREAFF.

This clone was recorded only once. V gene TRBV4-2 combines with J gene TRBJ2-1, with a tentative D call TRBD1 (6 bases). This CDR3 has 14 residues. Trimming removed 1 base from V and 5 bases from J, with 9 bases in between. CDR1 and CDR2 from the germline V gene are LGHNA and YNFKEQ. The CDR3: CASSQVSGDNEQFF. The CDR3 DNA reads as TGTGCCAGCAGCCAAGTGTCAGGGGACAATGAGCAGTTCTTC.

The J gene is TRBJ2-2, the V gene TRBV10-3; D gene ambiguous. Germline V gives CDR1 ENHRY, CDR2 SYGVKD. Trimming shortened V by 7 bases and J by 8 bases, and 8 bases separated the two germline ends. The CDR3 has 11 residues. The CDR3 coding sequence is TGTGCCATCAAGGTAGAAGGGGAGCTGTTTTTT. Translated, it gives CAIKVEGELFF.

CDR3 sequence (DNA): TGTGCCAGCAGTGAGACTAGCGGGAGTATCAACGAGCAGTACTTC. The encoded protein is CASSETSGSINEQYF. The V gene is TRBV6-1, the J gene TRBJ2-7, with 12 bases fitting TRBD2. CDR3 length: 15 amino acids. Germline V gives CDR1 MNHNS, CDR2 SASEGT. Trimming cost V 3 bases and J 5 bases; bases outside gene matches: 5.